The clone carrying this T cell receptor beta chain appeared many times. This specimen comes from a study of T cell repertoires in cytomegalovirus infection. V was shortened by 4 bases and J by 6 bases, with 12 bases between the two germline ends. Germline CDR1 MGHDK, CDR2 SYGVNS. There are 13 residues in the CDR3. TCRdb analysed the reads with MiXCR anew, one entry per CDR3 protein. The data contain more than 400,000 distinct CDR3 sequences, about 25% of them singletons. The sample taken for sequencing was PBMCs. The origin of this receptor is a human donor in good health (CMV status not recorded). Some clones in this sample may be carry-over from other donors' samples. The chain employs TRBV25-1 and TRBJ1-2; D might be TRBD1 (5 bases). CDR3 protein: CASSVGQGNGYTF. In nucleotides, the CDR3 is TGTGCCAGCAGTGTGGGGCAGGGAAATGGCTACACCTTC.